The clone carrying this T cell receptor (beta chain) was counted at least ten times. The antigen is not known. Described time point: newly diagnosed GD, antithyroid drugs for less than 3 months. The TCR library used RNA extracted from PBMCs. Building the TCR beta libraries relied on iRepertoire HTBI primers, and CDR3 regions underwent Arm-PCR. TCRdb re-called the multiplex PCR reads with MiXCR, one entry per CDR3 protein. Among 300,000 to 400,000 distinct CDR3 sequences, 15% to 18% were seen once, and the ten largest hold about 24%. This sample stems from a study of regulatory T cells in long-lasting Graves disease. CDR3 size: 16 residues. Trimming cost V 6 bases and J 9 bases; bases outside gene matches: 14. Germline V gene sequence: CDR1 SNHLY, CDR2 FYNNEI. The study, taken as a whole, reports: Among samples with persistent disease, TRBV28, TRBJ1-2 and TRBJ2-5 were favored.

Source: peripheral blood mononuclear cells (PBMCs), taken at new diagnosis, from a patient treated with antithyroid drugs. The sequence derives from a female donor with Graves disease. The V gene is TRBV2, the J gene TRBJ1-1, with 12 bases identical to TRBD1. The CDR3 bases are TGTGCCAGCAGCGGACGCCCGGGACAGGGGGCAACACAAGCTTTCTTT. Its translation: CASSGRPGQGATQAFF.